The clone carrying this T cell receptor beta chain has a handful of counts. Other DNA sequences within the sample encode an identical CDR3. Replicate PCRs were loaded with roughly 0.3 ug DNA from unsorted PBMC, around 28,000 T cell genomes. TCRdb keeps only in-frame clones here, not all; method: immunoSEQ multiplex PCR. The sample lists roughly 500,000 clones, 78% occurring once. This record comes from a study of shared clonotypes between healthy human individuals. CDR3 length equals 16 residues. Germline assignment: CDR1 SGDLS and CDR2 YYNGEE. Trimming at V came to 0 bases and at J to 2 bases, leaving 0 bases not matched to a gene. Each sample came from a Caucasian adult donor living in Nashville, Tennessee. Genomic DNA from unsorted samples was obtained from about 82 million PBMCs (per sample).

The J gene is TRBJ2-1, the V gene TRBV9, with 12 bases aligning to TRBD2. The origin of this receptor is a woman aged 35 to 49 in good health. Some clones in this sample may be carry-over from other donors' samples. Input material: PBMCs. CDR3 nucleotide sequence: TGTGCCAGCAGCGTAGGACTAGCGGGAGCCTACAATGAGCAGTTCTTC. Residues: CASSVGLAGAYNEQFF.